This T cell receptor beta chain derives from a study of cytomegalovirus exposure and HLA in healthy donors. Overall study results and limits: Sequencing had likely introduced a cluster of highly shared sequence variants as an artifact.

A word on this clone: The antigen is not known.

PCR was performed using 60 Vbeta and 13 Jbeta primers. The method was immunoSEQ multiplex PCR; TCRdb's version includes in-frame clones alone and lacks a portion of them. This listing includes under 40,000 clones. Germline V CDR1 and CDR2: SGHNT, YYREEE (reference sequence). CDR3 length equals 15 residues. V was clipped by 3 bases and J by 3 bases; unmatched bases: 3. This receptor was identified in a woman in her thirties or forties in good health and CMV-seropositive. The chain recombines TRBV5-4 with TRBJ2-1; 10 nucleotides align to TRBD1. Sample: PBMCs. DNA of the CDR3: TGTGCCAGCAGCTCTGGACAGGGGGTCTACAATGAGCAGTTCTTC. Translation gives CASSSGQGVYNEQFF.